This T cell receptor (beta chain) derives from a study of cytomegalovirus exposure and HLA in healthy donors. As regards this clone: Its matching antigen is unknown.

The PCR used 60 Vbeta and 13 Jbeta primers. This table comes from immunoSEQ multiplex PCR, and its TCRdb copy is limited to in-frame clones, with some not included. The sample lists about 220,000 clones; over 60% were seen once. The study, taken as a whole, reports: Presence/absence comparisons presumed near-even sequencing depth among donors.

The sequence derives from a man aged 18 to 35 in good health and CMV-seronegative. The sequenced sample was PBMCs.

CDR3 amino acids: CASSGRTGMAGELFF. The CDR3 region has the DNA TGTGCCAGCAGTGGTAGGACAGGGATGGCCGGGGAGCTGTTTTTT. The J gene is TRBJ2-2, the V gene TRBV2; TRBD1 agrees at 8 bases. This CDR3 comprises 15 residues. CDR1 is SNHLY and CDR2 is FYNNEI in the germline V gene. V trimming: 4 bases; J trimming: 6 bases; junction bases outside the gene matches: 7.